This passage covers 6 T cell receptor beta chains from one sample sequenced in a study of T cells after yellow fever vaccination. TCRdb re-called the 5' RACE reads through MiXCR, storing one row per CDR3 protein. Among 500,000 to 650,000 distinct CDR3 sequences listed, 17% were seen once. The sequencing used PBMCs, collected less than 6 days after the first yellow fever vaccination. All receptors derive from a man aged 18 to 35 who received the YFV17D yellow fever vaccine.

In this sample, this clonotype turned up many times. The V and J genes are TRBV7-8 and TRBJ2-7; the D call may be TRBD1 or TRBD2 (6 bases each). Trimming removed 1 base at V and 2 bases at J, with 12 bases between. This CDR3 has 15 residues. Germline-derived CDR1 and CDR2 are SGHVS and FQNEAQ. CDR3 in DNA: TGTGCCAGCAGCTTAGTGAGGGGGGCCGCCTACGAGCAGTACTTC. Translation: CASSLVRGAAYEQYF. The entire variable domain, with the rest obtained from reference TRBV7-8 and TRBJ2-7, is as follows: GAGVSQSPRYKVAKRGQDVALRCDPISGHVSLFWYQQALGQGPEFLTYFQNEAQLDKSGLPSDRFFAERPEGSVSTLKIQRTQQEDSAVYLCASSLVRGAAYEQYFGPGTRLTVT.

In this sample, this clonotype turned up many times. The CDR3, as DNA: TGTGCCAGCAGCTTAGAGGGGCAGGGTGAGACCCAGTACTTC. This codes for CASSLEGQGETQYF. The chain carries TRBV7-2 and TRBJ2-5; D perhaps matches TRBD1 (5 bases). The CDR3 length is 14 residues. V was shortened by 1 base and J by 5 bases, with 11 bases between the two germline ends. Looked up from germline, CDR1 is SGHTA and CDR2 is FQGNSA.

The chain has TRBV6-2 or TRBV6-3 and TRBJ1-1; D not certain. CDR1 MNHEY and CDR2 SVGEGT come from the germline V gene. The ends were cut back, 8 bases at V and 3 bases at J, with 13 bases in the middle. This CDR3 has 13 amino acids. CDR3 DNA: TGTGCCAGCTTATTGGACTCCTACACTGAAGCTTTCTTT. The encoded protein is CASLLDSYTEAFF.

The CDR3 nucleotides read TGTGCCAGCAGTTCCGGGACTGGCCTAGGTGGCTACACCTTC. Its translation: CASSSGTGLGGYTF. The J gene is TRBJ1-2, the V gene TRBV6-5; TRBD1 is a possible D gene (5 bases). With 4 bases removed from V and 7 bases from J, the gap between germline ends came to 16 bases. Germline V gives CDR1 MNHEY, CDR2 SVGAGI. The CDR3 is 14 amino acids.

The V gene is TRBV5-1, the J gene TRBJ1-4; TRBD1 aligns across 8 bases. The CDR3 length is 15 residues. CDR1 is SGHRS and CDR2 is YFSETQ in the germline V gene. V was pared by 3 bases and J by 5 bases, with 6 bases of the junction left unmatched. The CDR3 region has the DNA TGCGCCAGCAGCTCGGACAGGGCGGTAAATGAAAAACTGTTTTTT. Protein product: CASSSDRAVNEKLFF.

The V and J genes are TRBV11-2 and TRBJ2-3; the D gene is possibly TRBD2 (7 bases). From germline, CDR1 is SGHAT and CDR2 FQNNGV. The CDR3 totals 15 residues. V was pared by 3 bases and J by 6 bases, with 16 bases between. The CDR3 sequence is CASSFGLGGFDTQYF. CDR3 DNA sequence: TGTGCCAGCAGCTTCGGACTAGGGGGGTTTGATACGCAGTATTTT. Filled out from reference TRBV11-2 and TRBJ2-3, the complete variable domain reads EAGVAQSPRYKIIEKRQSVAFWCNPISGHATLYWYQQILGQGPKLLIQFQNNGVVDDSQLPKDRFSAERLKGVDSTLKIQPAKLEDSAVYLCASSFGLGGFDTQYFGPGTRLTVL.